This T cell receptor beta chain comes out of a study of T cell responses to AZD1222 COVID-19 vaccine. Study context: Second-dose intervals of approximately 4 or approximately 12 weeks were pooled. Study-level points and caveats: It should be noted that donors were predominantly white British and more often female, and clonal diversity was possibly underestimated.

Only in-frame clones appear in the TCRdb table, and some are missing; sequencing was by immunoSEQ multiplex PCR. Of more than 140,000 clones listed, roughly 88% are singletons. Points on this clone: The antigen remains undetermined.

The V gene end was trimmed by 7 bases and the J gene end by 4 bases; junction bases not matched to a gene: 13. This CDR3 region has 16 residues. Germline V lookup: CDR1 SQVTM, CDR2 ANQGSEA. The V and J genes are TRBV29-1 and TRBJ2-4; 10 bases are shared with TRBD1. The TCR was taken from an adult in good health. The sequencing used peripheral blood, collected on day 0 of AZD1222 vaccination. This CDR3 is CSARDTGQGGKNIQYF. The CDR3 DNA reads TGCAGCGCCCGAGACACCGGACAGGGGGGAAAAAACATTCAGTACTTC.